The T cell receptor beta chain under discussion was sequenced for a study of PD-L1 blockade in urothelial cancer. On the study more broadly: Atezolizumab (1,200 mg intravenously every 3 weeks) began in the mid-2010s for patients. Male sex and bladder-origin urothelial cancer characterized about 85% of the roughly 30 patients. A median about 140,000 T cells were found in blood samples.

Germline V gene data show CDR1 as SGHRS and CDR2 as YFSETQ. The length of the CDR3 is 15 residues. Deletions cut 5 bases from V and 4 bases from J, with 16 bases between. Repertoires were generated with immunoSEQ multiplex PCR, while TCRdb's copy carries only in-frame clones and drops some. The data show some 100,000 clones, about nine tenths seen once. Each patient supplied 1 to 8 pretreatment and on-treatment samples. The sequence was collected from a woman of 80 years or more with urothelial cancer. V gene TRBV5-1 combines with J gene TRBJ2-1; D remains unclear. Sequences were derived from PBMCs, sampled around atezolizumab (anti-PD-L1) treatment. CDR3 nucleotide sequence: TGCGCCAGCAGATACGACCCCGGGTGGTACAATGAGCAGTTCTTC. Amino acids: CASRYDPGWYNEQFF.